The 21 T cell receptor beta chains reported below all come from one sample, sequenced in a study of T cell responses to AZD1222 COVID-19 vaccine. Repertoires were generated with immunoSEQ multiplex PCR, while TCRdb's copy carries only in-frame clones and drops some. Of 65,000 to 70,000 clones listed, about nine tenths are singletons. Sequencing used peripheral blood, obtained on day 0 of AZD1222 vaccination. The source of these receptors is an adult in good health.

The chain recombines TRBV19 with TRBJ2-3, with TRBD2 matching over 7 bases. This CDR3 has 14 residues. V lost 1 base to trimming and J lost 4 bases; unmatched junction nucleotides: 2. From germline, CDR1 is LNHDA and CDR2 SQIVND (reference sequence). The CDR3 sequence is CASSIGLAADTQYF. CDR3 DNA: TGTGCCAGTAGTATAGGACTAGCCGCAGATACGCAGTATTTT.

The genes are TRBV6-1 and TRBJ2-1, with D unclear. Germline V gene data show CDR1 as MNHNS and CDR2 as SASEGT. This CDR3 contains 12 residues. V lost 0 bases, J lost 8 bases, and 5 bases lay in between. CDR3 DNA sequence: TGTGCCAGCAGTGAAGCGGCCCATGAGCAGTTCTTC. This sequence encodes CASSEAAHEQFF.

CDR3 in amino acids: CASSQDRASGRGSYEQYF. CDR3 in DNA: TGTGCCAGCAGCCAAGATCGGGCTAGCGGGAGAGGTTCCTACGAGCAGTACTTC. This sequence joins TRBV4-2 and TRBJ2-7, with 10 positions matching TRBD2. CDR1 and CDR2 (germline): LGHNA, YNFKEQ. With 0 bases clipped from V and 1 base from J, the junction kept 9 bases outside the gene matches. The CDR3 contains 18 residues.

This sequence joins TRBV18 and TRBJ1-2, with TRBD1 as a possible D gene (6 bases). The germline V gene encodes CDR1 KGHSH and CDR2 LQKENI. With 6 bases removed from V and 4 bases from J, the gap between germline ends came to 9 bases. CDR3 length: 12 residues. The CDR3 reads CASSSDSYGYTF. CDR3 DNA: TGTGCCAGCTCGTCGGACAGCTATGGCTACACCTTC.

The CDR3 reads CASSQASGYTQYF. The CDR3, as DNA: TGTGCCAGCAGCCAAGCCTCCGGATATACGCAGTATTTT. This chain links TRBV3-1 (or the pseudogene TRBV3-2) with TRBJ2-3; D is ambiguous. The V end lost 1 base, the J end lost 7 bases, and 9 bases lay between the germline ends. The CDR3 runs to 13 residues. CDR1 is LGHDT and CDR2 is YNNKEL in the germline V gene (reference sequence).

V and J are TRBV5-4 and TRBJ2-1, with 9 positions matching TRBD2. Germline V gene sequence: CDR1 SGHNT, CDR2 YYREEE (reference sequence). J lost 3 bases, V lost 0 bases, and 4 bases had no gene match. The CDR3 is 16 amino acids. In DNA, the CDR3 is TGTGCCAGCAGCTTGGGAACTAGCGGGCTCTACAATGAGCAGTTCTTC. It yields the protein CASSLGTSGLYNEQFF. Looking up the rest from reference TRBV5-4 and TRBJ2-1 gives the full variable domain: ETGVTQSPTHLIKTRGQQVTLRCSSQSGHNTVSWYQQALGQGPQFIFQYYREEENGRGNFPPRFSGLQFPNYSSELNVNALELDDSALYLCASSLGTSGLYNEQFFGPGTRLTVL.

The V and J genes are TRBV6-2 or TRBV6-3 and TRBJ2-7, with D possibly matching TRBD2 (6 bases). The CDR3 contains 14 residues. Trimming cost V 2 bases and J 5 bases, with 13 bases left between them. Looked up from germline, CDR1 is MNHEY and CDR2 is SVGEGT. The CDR3 spells CASSYGVAGNEQYF. As DNA, the CDR3 is TGTGCCAGCAGTTACGGGGTTGCGGGAAACGAGCAGTACTTC.

The table lists this clone with a count of one. The rearrangement links TRBV19 to TRBJ2-7, with TRBD1 matching 9 bases. The CDR3 runs to 14 residues. CDR1 and CDR2 (germline): LNHDA, SQIVND (reference sequence). Trimming cost V 6 bases and J 0 bases; bases outside gene matches: 3. The CDR3 loop is CASRVTGGSYEQYF. For the CDR3, the DNA is TGTGCCAGTAGGGTGACAGGGGGCTCCTACGAGCAGTACTTC. The variable domain in full, completed from reference TRBV19 and TRBJ2-7, reads DGGITQSPKYLFRKEGQNVTLSCEQNLNHDAMYWYRQDPGQGLRLIYYSQIVNDFQKGDIAEGYSVSREKKESFPLTVTSAQKNPTAFYLCASRVTGGSYEQYFGPGTRLTVT.

The genes are TRBV6-2 or TRBV6-3 and TRBJ1-3; a possible D gene is TRBD1 (5 bases). V gave up 0 bases and J gave up 0 bases, with 12 bases separating them. The CDR3 totals 17 residues. Germline lookup yields CDR1 MNHEY and CDR2 SVGEGT. CDR3 sequence (DNA): TGTGCCAGCAGTTACTCGGGACCCCGGAGCTCTGGAAACACCATATATTTT. Translated, it gives CASSYSGPRSSGNTIYF.

The rearrangement links TRBV5-1 to TRBJ1-1, with D unresolved. The CDR3 extends over 12 amino acids. V was pared by 2 bases and J by 4 bases, with 6 bases between. Looked up from germline, CDR1 is SGHRS and CDR2 is YFSETQ. CDR3 sequence: CASSFSSTEAFF. DNA for the CDR3: TGCGCCAGCAGCTTCTCATCCACTGAAGCTTTCTTT. Based on the CDR3 plus reference TRBV5-1 and TRBJ1-1, the full variable domain is KAGVTQTPRYLIKTRGQQVTLSCSPISGHRSVSWYQQTPGQGLQFLFEYFSETQRNKGNFPGRFSGRQFSNSRSEMNVSTLELGDSALYLCASSFSSTEAFFGQGTRLTVV.

The V gene is TRBV30, the J gene TRBJ2-1; D gene ambiguous. CDR3 size: 11 residues. Deletions cut 2 bases from V and 7 bases from J, with 6 bases between. Germline-derived CDR1 and CDR2 are GTSNPN and SVGIG (reference sequence). CDR3 loop: CAWSYGNEQFF. The CDR3 DNA reads TGTGCCTGGAGTTACGGGAATGAGCAGTTCTTC.

The chain links TRBV6-5 to TRBJ2-6; 9 positions agree with TRBD1. CDR1 MNHEY and CDR2 SVGAGI come from the germline V gene. CDR3 size: 15 residues. The V and J ends lost 8 bases and 0 bases, in that order; junction bases with no gene match: 2. Here the CDR3 DNA reads TGTGCCAGCGGACAGGGGTACTCTGGGGCCAACGTCCTGACTTTC. It specifies CASGQGYSGANVLTF.

The chain recombines TRBV25-1 with TRBJ2-2, with 10 positions matching TRBD2. Germline assignment: CDR1 MGHDK and CDR2 SYGVNS. V gave up 0 bases and J gave up 3 bases; unmatched junction bases: 4. This CDR3 has 17 amino acids. This chain's CDR3 is CASSEYSGRGDTGELFF. The DNA for the CDR3 is TGTGCCAGCAGTGAATACAGCGGGAGGGGAGACACCGGGGAGCTGTTTTTT.

The chain has TRBV3-1 (or the pseudogene TRBV3-2) and TRBJ2-1; D is ambiguous. Germline assignment: CDR1 LGHDT and CDR2 YNNKEL (reference sequence). The ends were cut back, 8 bases at V and 0 bases at J, with 23 bases in the middle. This CDR3 spans 18 amino acids. The CDR3 sequence: CASGRSLVNLSSYNEQFF. As DNA, the CDR3 is TGTGCCAGCGGCCGATCCTTGGTCAACTTGAGCTCCTACAATGAGCAGTTCTTC.

The chain uses TRBV7-9 and TRBJ2-5; maybe TRBD2 (5 bases). V lost 5 bases and J lost 5, with 12 bases in between. Germline V gene lookup returns CDR1 SEHNR and CDR2 FQNEAQ (reference sequence). The CDR3 is 13 residues long. The CDR3 sequence is CASSQTGVETQYF. The CDR3 coding sequence is TGTGCCAGCAGCCAGACCGGGGTCGAGACCCAGTACTTC.

This chain uses TRBV5-5 with TRBJ1-2; D unclear. Between the trimmed V and J ends, which lost 1 base and 5 bases, there was a span of 12 bases. Germline-derived CDR1 and CDR2 are SGHKS and YYEKEE (reference sequence). This CDR3 has 14 amino acids. CDR3 nucleotide sequence: TGTGCCAGCAGCTTGAGCCGTATTCCATATGGCTACACCTTC. It encodes CASSLSRIPYGYTF. Together with reference TRBV5-5 and TRBJ1-2, the CDR3 gives the full variable domain: DAGVTQSPTHLIKTRGQQVTLRCSPISGHKSVSWYQQVLGQGPQFIFQYYEKEERGRGNFPDRFSARQFPNYSSELNVNALLLGDSALYLCASSLSRIPYGYTFGSGTRLTVV.

This chain joins TRBV5-1 and TRBJ2-7; D perhaps matches TRBD1 (5 bases). V was pared by 4 bases and J by 3 bases, with 14 bases between. Germline CDR1 reads SGHRS; CDR2 reads YFSETQ. The CDR3 contains 14 residues. The CDR3 is CASSPTEALYEQYF. The CDR3 nucleotides read TGCGCCAGCAGCCCGACAGAAGCACTCTACGAGCAGTACTTC.

The chain carries TRBV20-1 and TRBJ2-2; D is perhaps TRBD1 or TRBD2 (5 bases each). The CDR3 covers 15 residues. V lost 3 bases and J 7 bases, leaving 18 bases between the germline ends. The germline CDR1 and CDR2 sequences are DFQATT and SNEGSKA (reference sequence). CDR3 nucleotides: TGCAGTGCTAGTGGGGGAGACTTGGGTGGCGGGGAGCTGTTTTTT. Its protein is CSASGGDLGGGELFF.

This chain joins TRBV4-1 and TRBJ1-1; D gene uncertain. Germline CDR1 and CDR2: MGHRA and YSYEKL. Trimming pared 3 bases from V and 1 base from J, leaving 6 bases between. The CDR3 sequence is 13 residues long. The CDR3 nucleotides are TGCGCCAGCAGCCACCCAAAGAACACTGAAGCTTTCTTT. Amino acid sequence: CASSHPKNTEAFF.

The CDR3 coding sequence is TGCAGTGCTAGTCACGCGGGAAGCTACGAGCAGTACTTC. Its translation is CSASHAGSYEQYF. The chain is built from TRBV20-1 and TRBJ2-7; a weak D match, TRBD2 (6 bases). V was shortened by 3 bases and J by 3 bases, with 12 bases between the two germline ends. The germline V gene encodes CDR1 DFQATT and CDR2 SNEGSKA (reference sequence). CDR3 length: 13 residues.

The chain couples TRBV6-5 to TRBJ1-2, with 7 nucleotides matching TRBD1. The V and J ends lost 0 bases and 2 bases, in that order; junction bases with no gene match: 3. The CDR3 consists of 15 residues. The V gene's germline CDR1 is MNHEY and CDR2 SVGAGI. The CDR3 DNA is TGTGCCAGCAGTTACTCTGCGGGACAGAACTATGGCTACACCTTC. Amino acids: CASSYSAGQNYGYTF.